The next 16 T cell receptor beta chains were all read from a single sample in a study of T-cell reconstitution after alpha-beta-depleted transplantation in children. TCRbeta library construction was performed incorporating unique molecular identifiers. TCRdb re-analysed the PCR reads in MiXCR, keeping a single row per CDR3 protein. The data hold some 550,000 distinct CDR3 sequences, with around 18% observed a single time. Here the sequenced sample was PBMCs from the stem cell graft donor, taken from the stem cell graft. Every receptor here comes from a human donor who donated a stem cell graft to a child with acute lymphoblastic leukemia.

CDR3 protein: CASSFVDIGDQPQHF. Here the CDR3 DNA reads TGTGCCAGCAGCTTTGTCGATATCGGAGATCAGCCCCAGCATTTT. This chain joins TRBV7-2 and TRBJ1-5, with D uncertain. The germline V and J ends were trimmed by 3 bases and 5 bases, with 14 bases remaining between them. CDR1 is SGHTA and CDR2 is FQGNSA in the germline V gene. The CDR3 is made up of 15 amino acids.

This clonotype appeared a few times. CDR3 sequence (DNA): TGTGCCACCTCACGAAGCGGGAGACGCGACGAGCAGTACTTC. Its translation is CATSRSGRRDEQYF. This rearrangement joins TRBV12-3 or TRBV12-4 to TRBJ2-7; 8 bases agree with TRBD2. CDR3 length: 14 amino acids. V was clipped by 10 bases and J by 5 bases; unmatched bases: 13.

This clonotype has more than one count but fewer than ten. This chain uses TRBV12-3 or TRBV12-4 with TRBJ1-4; unclear D gene. There are 13 residues in the CDR3. Trimming removed 1 base from V and 3 bases from J, with 3 bases in between. The CDR3 region is CASSLEPNEKLFF. The CDR3 DNA reads TGTGCCAGCAGTTTAGAACCTAATGAAAAACTGTTTTTT.

This clonotype was picked up many times. The chain recombines TRBV5-1 with TRBJ2-7, with a tentative D call TRBD2 (6 bases). CDR1 SGHRS and CDR2 YFSETQ come from the germline V gene. The ends were cut back, 0 bases at V and 6 bases at J, with 7 bases in the middle. There are 12 residues in the CDR3. The CDR3 spells CASSLAGGEQYF. The CDR3 bases are TGCGCCAGCAGCTTGGCCGGGGGCGAGCAGTACTTC. The full variable domain, rest sourced from reference TRBV5-1 and TRBJ2-7, is KAGVTQTPRYLIKTRGQQVTLSCSPISGHRSVSWYQQTPGQGLQFLFEYFSETQRNKGNFPGRFSGRQFSNSRSEMNVSTLELGDSALYLCASSLAGGEQYFGPGTRLTVT.

Points on this clonotype: An end of the junction differs from the germline gene, which may be a read error. The J gene is TRBJ1-1, the V gene TRBV7-9, with unresolved D. CDR1 is SEHNR, CDR2 FQNEAQ, per germline (reference sequence). This CDR3 is built from 13 residues. The CDR3 spells CASSFPGPKEMIF. CDR3 bases: TGTGCCAGCAGCTTTCCGGGTCCAAAGGAAATGATCTTT.

This clonotype was seen only a few times. V usage is TRBV5-1 and J usage is TRBJ2-1; D ambiguous. The CDR3 length is 15 residues. V was shortened by 4 bases and J by 1 base, with 12 bases between the two germline ends. Germline values: CDR1 SGHRS, CDR2 YFSETQ. The CDR3, as DNA: TGCGCCAGCAGCCGGCCCTCGGATTCCTACAATGAGCAGTTCTTC. Its protein is CASSRPSDSYNEQFF.

The V call is TRBV9, the J call TRBJ1-4; 7 bases match TRBD1. V shed 3 bases and J 5 bases; nucleotides not matched to a gene: 4. This CDR3 has 14 residues. Germline lookup yields CDR1 SGDLS and CDR2 YYNGEE. The CDR3: CASSAGQRNEKLFF. CDR3 DNA sequence: TGTGCCAGCAGCGCGGGACAGAGGAATGAAAAACTGTTTTTT.

This clonotype was counted only a few times. The V and J genes are TRBV20-1 and TRBJ2-4; 11 bases agree with TRBD2. Germline V gene sequence: CDR1 DFQATT, CDR2 SNEGSKA (reference sequence). The CDR3 covers 16 residues. With 1 base clipped from V and 5 bases from J, the junction kept 7 bases outside the gene matches. The CDR3 region is CSARGGTSGNQNIQYF. The CDR3 nucleotides read TGCAGTGCTAGAGGTGGGACTAGCGGTAACCAAAACATTCAGTACTTC.

This clonotype was found once. V usage is TRBV20-1 and J usage is TRBJ1-1, with D possibly matching TRBD1 (6 bases). Trimming stripped 5 bases from V and 0 bases from J, with 16 bases between. Germline CDR1 is DFQATT and CDR2 is SNEGSKA (reference sequence). The CDR3 covers 15 residues. Here the CDR3 DNA reads TGCAGTGCTCCCTCAGTCGGGGGCCTGAACACTGAAGCTTTCTTT. Protein product: CSAPSVGGLNTEAFF.

The chain couples TRBV9 to TRBJ1-1; tentative D call: TRBD1 (5 bases). Germline loops: CDR1 SGDLS, CDR2 YYNGEE. V gave up 6 bases and J gave up 1 base, with 13 bases separating them. The CDR3 has 14 residues. CDR3 bases: TGTGCCAGCAACCCCCAGGGTGGGAACACTGAAGCTTTCTTT. This translates into CASNPQGGNTEAFF. Combining the CDR3 with reference TRBV9 and TRBJ1-1 gives the whole variable domain DSGVTQTPKHLITATGQRVTLRCSPRSGDLSVYWYQQSLDQGLQFLIQYYNGEERAKGNILERFSAQQFPDLHSELNLSSLELGDSALYFCASNPQGGNTEAFFGQGTRLTVV.

This clonotype was counted only a few times. This sequence joins TRBV29-1 and TRBJ1-2; D uncertain. V shed 1 base and J shed 2 bases, with 5 bases lying between them. Germline values: CDR1 SQVTM, CDR2 ANQGSEA. The CDR3 contains 12 residues. In nucleotides, the CDR3 is TGCAGCGTTGAAGCGGGGAACTATGGCTACACCTTC. This sequence encodes CSVEAGNYGYTF.

This clonotype was found a few times. This rearrangement joins TRBV5-1 to TRBJ2-1, with TRBD2 matching 10 bases. The CDR3 consists of 17 residues. V shed 4 bases and J 8 bases; nucleotides not matched to a gene: 15. The germline CDR1 and CDR2 sequences are SGHRS and YFSETQ. This chain's CDR3 is CASSERLAGSLAYEQFF. The CDR3 bases are TGCGCCAGCAGCGAGAGACTAGCGGGTTCGCTGGCATATGAGCAGTTCTTC.

The chain uses TRBV7-9 and TRBJ2-1, with D uncertain. With 4 bases removed from V and 5 bases from J, the gap between germline ends came to 6 bases. The CDR3 runs to 12 residues. From germline, CDR1 is SEHNR and CDR2 FQNEAQ (reference sequence). The DNA for the CDR3 is TGTGCCAGCAGCTCCGACCACAATGAGCAGTTCTTC. This encodes CASSSDHNEQFF.

The V call is TRBV6-5, the J call TRBJ1-1; D unresolved. The CDR3 runs to 11 residues. The V and J ends lost 8 bases and 4 bases respectively, with 8 bases between them. Germline values: CDR1 MNHEY, CDR2 SVGAGI. CDR3 region: CASYYSTEAFF. The CDR3 DNA reads as TGTGCCAGCTATTACTCCACTGAAGCTTTCTTT.

This chain joins TRBV29-1 and TRBJ2-1; 8 bases align to TRBD2. This CDR3 spans 14 amino acids. V lost 4 bases, J lost 0 bases, and 2 bases stayed unmatched. Germline values: CDR1 SQVTM, CDR2 ANQGSEA. CDR3 region: CSVASGSSYNEQFF. The CDR3 coding sequence is TGCAGCGTTGCGAGCGGGAGCTCCTACAATGAGCAGTTCTTC.

This clonotype was recorded only once. The chain has TRBV11-2 and TRBJ1-1; D is possibly TRBD1 (5 bases). The CDR3 has 13 amino acids. V lost 5 bases, J lost 7 bases, and 14 bases lay in between. Germline assignment: CDR1 SGHAT and CDR2 FQNNGV. The CDR3 protein is CASSRSGAGEAFF. DNA of the CDR3: TGTGCCAGCAGCCGTTCCGGGGCAGGTGAAGCTTTCTTT.